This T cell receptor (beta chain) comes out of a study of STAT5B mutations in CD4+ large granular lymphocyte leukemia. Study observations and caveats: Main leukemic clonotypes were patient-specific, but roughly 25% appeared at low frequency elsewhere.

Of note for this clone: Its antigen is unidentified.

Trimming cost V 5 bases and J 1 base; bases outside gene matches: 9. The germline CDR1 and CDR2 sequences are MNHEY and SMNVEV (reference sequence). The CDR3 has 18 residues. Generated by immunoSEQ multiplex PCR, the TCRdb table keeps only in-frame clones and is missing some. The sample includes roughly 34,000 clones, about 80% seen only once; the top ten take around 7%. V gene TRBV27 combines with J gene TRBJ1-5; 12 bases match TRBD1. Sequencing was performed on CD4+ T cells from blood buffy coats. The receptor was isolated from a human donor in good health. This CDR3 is CASSPRDRGPRSNQPQHF. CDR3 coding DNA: TGTGCCAGCAGTCCCCGGGACAGGGGGCCGAGAAGCAATCAGCCCCAGCATTTT.